This T cell receptor (beta chain) comes out of a study of T cell repertoires in cytomegalovirus infection. Overall study context: Public TCR beta signatures marked donors with CMV infection and the matching HLA.

The CDR3 totals 15 residues. The V end lost 3 bases, the J end lost 5 bases, and 15 bases lay between the germline ends. Germline V gene data show CDR1 as SGHTA and CDR2 as FQGNSA. This clonotype has only a few counts. Its specificity is unknown. Via MiXCR, TCRdb re-called the reads, giving one row per CDR3 protein. The table has 110,000 or so distinct CDR3 sequences, roughly 31% seen once. The sequencing used CD8+ T cells from cultured PBMCs, collected from culture after CMV antigen stimulation. This chain joins TRBV7-2 and TRBJ2-3; the D gene is possibly TRBD2 (5 bases). The receptor was isolated from a human donor in good health (CMV status not recorded). Some clones in this sample may be carry-over from other donors' samples. The CDR3 sequence is CASSFAGAAGDTQYF. The CDR3 DNA reads as TGTGCCAGCAGCTTCGCGGGTGCTGCGGGAGATACGCAGTATTTT.